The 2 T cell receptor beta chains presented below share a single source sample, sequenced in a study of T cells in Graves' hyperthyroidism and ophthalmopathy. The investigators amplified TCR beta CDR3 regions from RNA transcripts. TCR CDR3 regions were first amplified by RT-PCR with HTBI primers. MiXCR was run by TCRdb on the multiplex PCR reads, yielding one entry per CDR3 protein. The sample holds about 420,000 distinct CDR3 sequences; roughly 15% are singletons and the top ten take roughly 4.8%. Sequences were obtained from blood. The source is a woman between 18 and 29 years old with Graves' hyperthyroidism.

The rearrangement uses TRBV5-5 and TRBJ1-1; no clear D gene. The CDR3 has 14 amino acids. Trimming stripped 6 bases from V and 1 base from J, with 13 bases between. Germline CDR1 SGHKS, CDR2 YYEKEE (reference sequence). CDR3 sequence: CASILGQSNTEAFF. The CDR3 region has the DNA TGTGCCAGCATCCTCGGGCAATCGAACACTGAAGCTTTCTTT.

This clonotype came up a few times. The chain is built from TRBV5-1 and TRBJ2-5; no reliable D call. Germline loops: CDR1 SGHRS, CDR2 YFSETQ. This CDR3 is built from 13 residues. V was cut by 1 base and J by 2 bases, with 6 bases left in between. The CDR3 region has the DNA TGCGCCAGCAGCTTGTGGTTTCAAGAGACCCAGTACTTC. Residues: CASSLWFQETQYF.